Below, one TCR beta chain is given with its context. What it binds is unknown. This entry is derived from a study of CD8+ T cells in alopecia areata. Study background: Treatment of the treated patients consisted of oral tofacitinib, 5 to 10 mg twice daily.

This CDR3 spans 11 amino acids. Germline V gene sequence: CDR1 SQVTM, CDR2 ANQGSEA. The V gene lost 5 bases and the J gene lost 0 bases, with 5 bases spanning the gap. It was cDNA, reverse transcribed from extracted RNA, that served as the sequencing template. TCRdb's table, derived via immunoSEQ multiplex PCR, lists solely in-frame clones and lacks some. This sample has approximately 61,000 clones, with around 96% found just once. Study results and caveats: Patients showed less clear TCR sequence sharing than mice, possibly partly because of HLA diversity. Normal scalp had lower clonality than lesional scalp, with alopecia totalis/universalis lesions showing this most strongly.

The receptor comes from a human donor with alopecia areata. V usage is TRBV29-1 and J usage is TRBJ2-7; unclear D gene. The sequencing here drew on CD8+ T cells sorted from blood, taken at week 0. The CDR3 loop is CSVRISYEQYF. CDR3 DNA: TGCAGCGTTAGGATCTCCTACGAGCAGTACTTC.